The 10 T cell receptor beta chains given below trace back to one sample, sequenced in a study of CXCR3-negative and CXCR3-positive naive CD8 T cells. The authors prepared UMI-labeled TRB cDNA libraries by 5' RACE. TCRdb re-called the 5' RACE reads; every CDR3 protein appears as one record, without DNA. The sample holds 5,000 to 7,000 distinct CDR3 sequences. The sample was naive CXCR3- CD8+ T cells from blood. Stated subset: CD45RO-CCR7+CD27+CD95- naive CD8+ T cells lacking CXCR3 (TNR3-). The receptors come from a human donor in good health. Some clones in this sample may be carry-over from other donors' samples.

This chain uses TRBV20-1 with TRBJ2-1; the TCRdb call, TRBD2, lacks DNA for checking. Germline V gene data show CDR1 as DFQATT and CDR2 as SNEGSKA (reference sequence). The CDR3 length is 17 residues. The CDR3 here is CSARPGLAGLLYNEQFF.

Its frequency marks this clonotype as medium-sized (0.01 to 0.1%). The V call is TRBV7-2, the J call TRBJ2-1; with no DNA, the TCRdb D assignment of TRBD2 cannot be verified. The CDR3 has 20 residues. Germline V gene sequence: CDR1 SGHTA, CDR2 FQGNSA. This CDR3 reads CASSLAPPGTSGRFHNEQFF. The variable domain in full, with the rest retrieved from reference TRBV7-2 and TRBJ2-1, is GAGVSQSPSNKVTEKGKDVELRCDPISGHTALYWYRQSLGQGLEFLIYFQGNSAPDKSGLPSDRFSAERTGGSVSTLTIQRTQQEDSAVYLCASSLAPPGTSGRFHNEQFFGPGTRLTVL.

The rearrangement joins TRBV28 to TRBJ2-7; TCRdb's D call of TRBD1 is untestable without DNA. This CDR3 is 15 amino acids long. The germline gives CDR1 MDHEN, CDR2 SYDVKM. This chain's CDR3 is CASTITGGASYEQYF.

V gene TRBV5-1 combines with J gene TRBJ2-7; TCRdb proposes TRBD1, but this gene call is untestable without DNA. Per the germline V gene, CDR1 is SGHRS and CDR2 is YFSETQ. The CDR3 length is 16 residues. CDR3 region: CASSSEGTGFPYEQYF.

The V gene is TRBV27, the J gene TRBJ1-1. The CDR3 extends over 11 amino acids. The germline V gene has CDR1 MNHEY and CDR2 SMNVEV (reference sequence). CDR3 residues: CASSLGTEAFF.

CDR3 loop: CASSLESAGELFF. This chain uses TRBV7-9 with TRBJ2-2; the D call of TRBD2 rests on TCRdb alone, since no DNA is present to check it. From germline, CDR1 is SEHNR and CDR2 FQNEAQ (reference sequence). This CDR3 is built from 13 residues.

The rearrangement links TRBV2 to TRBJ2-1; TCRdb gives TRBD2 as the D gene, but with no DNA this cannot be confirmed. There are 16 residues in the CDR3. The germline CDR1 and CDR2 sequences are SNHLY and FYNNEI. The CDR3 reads CASSPIAGVPYNEQFF.

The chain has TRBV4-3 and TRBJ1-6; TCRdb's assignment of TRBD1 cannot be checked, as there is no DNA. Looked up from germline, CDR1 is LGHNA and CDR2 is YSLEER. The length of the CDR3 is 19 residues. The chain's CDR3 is CASSQEVFDRGSYNSPLHF.

This CDR3 is CASSQGSGSVETQYF. V is TRBV4-3 and J is TRBJ2-5; lacking DNA, the TRBD2 call made by TCRdb goes unchecked. This CDR3 is built from 15 residues. Germline loops: CDR1 LGHNA, CDR2 YSLEER.

This CDR3 reads CSVEGLAGEETQYF. J is TRBJ2-5 and V is TRBV29-1; the D gene TCRdb calls, TRBD2, cannot be checked with no DNA. The CDR3 has 14 residues. CDR1 and CDR2 from the germline V gene are SQVTM and ANQGSEA.